The T cell receptor (beta chain) described here comes from a study of control samples from healthy donors and cancer patients. This CDR3 is built from 14 residues. The V gene lost 0 bases and the J gene lost 1 base, with 6 bases spanning the gap. Germline lookup yields CDR1 LGHDT and CDR2 YNNKEL (reference sequence). Repertoires were generated with immunoSEQ multiplex PCR, while TCRdb's copy carries only in-frame clones and drops some. The sample holds about 130,000 clones; over 80% are singletons and the top ten take 0.5% to 0.7%. The sequence was collected from an elderly man with head and neck cancer. This rearrangement joins TRBV3-1 (or the pseudogene TRBV3-2) to TRBJ2-5; no firm D call. Material: PBMCs. The chain's CDR3 is CASSQDHGQETQYF. The DNA for the CDR3 is TGTGCCAGCAGCCAAGATCATGGCCAAGAGACCCAGTACTTC.